This passage covers 18 T cell receptor beta chains from one sample sequenced in a study of shared clonotypes between healthy human individuals. The repertoire was sequenced with immunoSEQ multiplex PCR; TCRdb's copy has only in-frame clones and lacks some. The data hold 2 million to 3 million clones, with 80% to 95% observed a single time. The sequenced material came from naive CD4+ T cells from PBMCs. Subset indicated: CD45RA+ positively selected. The receptors were sampled from a man aged 18 to 35 in good health. Some clones in this sample may be carry-over from other donors' samples.

The rearrangement links TRBV28 to TRBJ1-1, with D possibly matching TRBD1 (6 bases). The CDR3 is 13 amino acids. Trimming shortened V by 7 bases and J by 3 bases, and 12 bases separated the two germline ends. CDR1 and CDR2 from the germline V gene are MDHEN and SYDVKM. CDR3 amino acids: CASTIQGYTEAFF. In DNA, the CDR3 is TGTGCCAGCACTATACAGGGTTACACTGAAGCTTTCTTT. The whole variable domain, filled in from reference TRBV28 and TRBJ1-1, reads DVKVTQSSRYLVKRTGEKVFLECVQDMDHENMFWYRQDPGLGLRLIYFSYDVKMKEKGDIPEGYSVSREKKERFSLILESASTNQTSMYLCASTIQGYTEAFFGQGTRLTVV.

The CDR3 spells CASSPASGSDTQYF. CDR3 DNA: TGTGCCAGCAGCCCCGCTAGCGGGAGCGATACGCAGTATTTT. The chain joins TRBV7-3 to TRBJ2-3; TRBD2 aligns across 10 bases. The CDR3 runs 14 residues. V shed 5 bases and J 6 bases; nucleotides not matched to a gene: 5. CDR1 and CDR2 (germline): SGHTA, FQGTGA.

This chain joins TRBV7-2 and TRBJ2-5; 7 bases are a match to TRBD1. With V trimmed by 5 bases and J by 5 bases, 11 bases remained unmatched. The CDR3 has 15 amino acids. Germline CDR1 SGHTA, CDR2 FQGNSA. The chain's CDR3 is CASSTSGGTAETQYF. The CDR3 bases are TGTGCCAGCAGCACGTCAGGGGGAACGGCGGAGACCCAGTACTTC. The entire variable domain, with the rest obtained from reference TRBV7-2 and TRBJ2-5, is as follows: GAGVSQSPSNKVTEKGKDVELRCDPISGHTALYWYRQSLGQGLEFLIYFQGNSAPDKSGLPSDRFSAERTGGSVSTLTIQRTQQEDSAVYLCASSTSGGTAETQYFGPGTRLLVL.

In nucleotides, the CDR3 is TGTGCCAGCAGCGTTCCAGGGACAGGGGGCACTGGCTACACCTTC. It encodes CASSVPGTGGTGYTF. The rearrangement uses TRBV9 and TRBJ1-2; TRBD1 aligns across 12 bases. The trim removed 2 bases at V and 7 bases at J, leaving 6 bases unmatched. Germline-derived CDR1 and CDR2 are SGDLS and YYNGEE. The CDR3 loop spans 15 amino acids.

V gene TRBV5-4 combines with J gene TRBJ2-2; D might be TRBD2 (5 bases). The germline V gene encodes CDR1 SGHNT and CDR2 YYREEE (reference sequence). The CDR3 runs to 15 residues. Trimming stripped 0 bases from V and 7 bases from J, with 13 bases between. DNA of the CDR3: TGTGCCAGCAGCTTGGGCGGGTCTTGGGGCGGGGAGCTGTTTTTT. Translated, it gives CASSLGGSWGGELFF.

The rearrangement joins TRBV28 to TRBJ2-1; unclear D gene. Trimming cost V 6 bases and J 8 bases, with 14 bases left between them. CDR3 length equals 13 residues. Germline V gene data show CDR1 as MDHEN and CDR2 as SYDVKM. CDR3 coding DNA: TGTGCCAGCAGCAACCCACAAATTTATGAGCAGTTCTTC. It yields the protein CASSNPQIYEQFF.

DNA for the CDR3: TGTGCCAGCAGCTTAAAGGGGGGTAGAGGGGACACAGATACGCAGTATTTT. Translation gives CASSLKGGRGDTDTQYF. This chain uses TRBV7-3 with TRBJ2-3; D possibly matches TRBD1 or TRBD2 (6 bases each). Per germline, CDR1 SGHTA and CDR2 FQGTGA. The V end was cut by 1 base, the J end by 2 bases, with 16 bases between. CDR3 length: 17 amino acids.

CDR3 sequence (DNA): TGTGCCAGCAGGGAAACGGGGGAAGAGACCCAGTACTTC. As protein: CASRETGEETQYF. The chain carries TRBV6-1 and TRBJ2-5; D may be TRBD2 (6 bases). The CDR3 consists of 13 residues. Trimming shortened V by 6 bases and J by 3 bases, and 11 bases separated the two germline ends. The germline V gene encodes CDR1 MNHNS and CDR2 SASEGT.

The gene calls are TRBV5-6 and TRBJ2-7; 14 bases agree with TRBD2. Germline trimming cut 1 base from V and 2 bases from J; bases unmatched to any gene: 8. Per germline, CDR1 SGHDT and CDR2 YYEEEE. The CDR3 has 18 amino acids. The DNA of the CDR3 is TGTGCCAGCAGCTTGACGACTAGCGGGAGGGACTTGGCCTACGAGCAGTACTTC. This sequence encodes CASSLTTSGRDLAYEQYF. The entire variable domain, with the rest obtained from reference TRBV5-6 and TRBJ2-7, is as follows: DAGVTQSPTHLIKTRGQQVTLRCSPKSGHDTVSWYQQALGQGPQFIFQYYEEEERQRGNFPDRFSGHQFPNYSSELNVNALLLGDSALYLCASSLTTSGRDLAYEQYFGPGTRLTVT.

The chain has TRBV6-5 and TRBJ2-1; either TRBD1 or TRBD2 may fit D (5 bases each). Germline assignment: CDR1 MNHEY and CDR2 SVGAGI. The length of the CDR3 is 14 residues. V lost 5 bases, J lost 9 bases, and 17 bases lay in between. The CDR3 DNA reads as TGTGCCAGCAGTAAGGGACCCGGTTCGCCTGAGCAGTTCTTC. Its translation: CASSKGPGSPEQFF.

The chain employs TRBV7-9 and TRBJ1-1; 8 bases are a match to TRBD1. CDR3 length: 16 residues. Germline-derived CDR1 and CDR2 are SEHNR and FQNEAQ (reference sequence). With 5 bases clipped from V and 1 base from J, the junction kept 9 bases outside the gene matches. The CDR3 spells CASSTTRQGPNTEAFF. CDR3 DNA sequence: TGTGCCAGCAGCACTACTCGACAGGGGCCGAACACTGAAGCTTTCTTT.

As for this clone: The junction does not match germline at one end; this may be a read error. The rearrangement uses TRBV23-1 and TRBJ1-2; tentatively, D is TRBD1 (5 bases). TRBV23-1 is recorded as an ORF, its role being uncertain. The CDR3 totals 15 residues. This chain's CDR3 is CAGRVELPPTIGYTF. The DNA for the CDR3 is TGCGCCGGCAGGGTGGAGTTGCCACCCACCATTGGCTACACCTTC.

The chain employs TRBV5-1 and TRBJ1-2; D not certain. Germline CDR1 SGHRS, CDR2 YFSETQ. V gave up 4 bases and J gave up 1 base, with 8 bases separating them. The CDR3 sequence is 13 residues long. CDR3: CASSLTFNYGYTF. In nucleotides, the CDR3 is TGCGCCAGCAGCCTGACGTTTAACTATGGCTACACCTTC.

This CDR3 is CASSPGLAGRGEQFF. As DNA, the CDR3 is TGTGCCAGCAGCCCGGGACTAGCGGGCCGCGGGGAGCAGTTCTTC. This chain connects TRBV5-6 to TRBJ2-1; TRBD2 aligns across 12 bases. The V and J ends lost 4 bases and 10 bases, in that order; junction bases with no gene match: 9. Germline CDR1 SGHDT, CDR2 YYEEEE. This CDR3 is 15 amino acids long.

The chain is built from TRBV10-3 and TRBJ2-1; D is possibly TRBD1 (6 bases). Germline assignment: CDR1 ENHRY and CDR2 SYGVKD. V was shortened by 5 bases and J by 3 bases, with 11 bases between the two germline ends. This CDR3 is 14 amino acids long. The CDR3 here is CAISRQENYNEQFF. The CDR3 bases are TGTGCCATCAGTCGACAGGAGAACTACAATGAGCAGTTCTTC.

The rearrangement joins TRBV11-2 to TRBJ2-5, with a possible D match to TRBD2 (6 bases). The V gene's germline CDR1 is SGHAT and CDR2 FQNNGV. The CDR3 loop spans 17 amino acids. V shed 4 bases and J shed 0 bases, with 18 bases lying between them. In nucleotides, the CDR3 is TGTGCCAGCAGCTACCCCGCGGTAGCGGTGTACCAAGAGACCCAGTACTTC. As protein: CASSYPAVAVYQETQYF.

The gene calls are TRBV18 and TRBJ2-1; 7 bases are a match to TRBD2. The length of the CDR3 is 15 residues. V shed 4 bases, J shed 5 bases, and the junction held 8 bases outside the gene matches. Germline V CDR1 and CDR2: KGHSH, LQKENI. The CDR3 region has the DNA TGTGCCAGCTCACGGCTCGGGACTACCAACAATGAGCAGTTCTTC. Its protein product is CASSRLGTTNNEQFF.

This chain links TRBV7-3 with TRBJ1-2; D call uncertain. This CDR3 spans 13 amino acids. The germline gives CDR1 SGHTA, CDR2 FQGTGA. Between the trimmed V and J ends, which lost 2 bases and 13 bases, there was a span of 17 bases. Here the CDR3 DNA reads TGTGCCAGCAGCTTAGGGTCGTACGAGGCCTTCACCTTC. Residues: CASSLGSYEAFTF. The full variable domain, in which reference TRBV7-3 and TRBJ1-2 provide the parts outside the CDR3, is GAGVSQTPSNKVTEKGKYVELRCDPISGHTALYWYRQSLGQGPEFLIYFQGTGAADDSGLPNDRFFAVRPEGSVSTLKIQRTERGDSAVYLCASSLGSYEAFTFGSGTRLTVV.